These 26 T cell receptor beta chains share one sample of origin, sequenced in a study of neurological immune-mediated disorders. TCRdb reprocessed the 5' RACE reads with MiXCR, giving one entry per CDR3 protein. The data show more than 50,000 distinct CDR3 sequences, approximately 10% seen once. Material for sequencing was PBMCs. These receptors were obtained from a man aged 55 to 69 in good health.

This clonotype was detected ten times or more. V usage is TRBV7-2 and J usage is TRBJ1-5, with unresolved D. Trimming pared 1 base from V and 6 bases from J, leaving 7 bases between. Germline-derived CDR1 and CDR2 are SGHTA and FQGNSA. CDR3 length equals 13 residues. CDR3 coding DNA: TGTGCCAGCAGCTTAGAGGAGTCTCAGCCCCAGCATTTT. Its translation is CASSLEESQPQHF.

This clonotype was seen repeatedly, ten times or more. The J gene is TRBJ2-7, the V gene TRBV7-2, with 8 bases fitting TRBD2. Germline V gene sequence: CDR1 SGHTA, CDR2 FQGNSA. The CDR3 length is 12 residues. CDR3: CASSGSGYEQYF. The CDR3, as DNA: TGTGCTTCTAGCGGGTCAGGCTACGAGCAGTACTTC.

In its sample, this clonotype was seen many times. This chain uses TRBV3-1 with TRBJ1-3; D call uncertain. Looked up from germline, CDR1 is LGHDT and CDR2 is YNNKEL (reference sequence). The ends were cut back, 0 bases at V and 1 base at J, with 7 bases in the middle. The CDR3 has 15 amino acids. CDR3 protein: CASSQEWISGNTIYF. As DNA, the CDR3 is TGTGCCAGCAGCCAAGAGTGGATTTCTGGAAACACCATATATTTT.

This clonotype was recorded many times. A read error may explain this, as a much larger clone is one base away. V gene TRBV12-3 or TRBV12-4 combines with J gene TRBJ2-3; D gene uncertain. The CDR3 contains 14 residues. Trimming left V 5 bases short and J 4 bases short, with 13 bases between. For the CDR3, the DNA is TGTGCCAGCAGTAACAAACTCAATGCAGATACGCAGTATTTT. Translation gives CASSNKLNADTQYF.

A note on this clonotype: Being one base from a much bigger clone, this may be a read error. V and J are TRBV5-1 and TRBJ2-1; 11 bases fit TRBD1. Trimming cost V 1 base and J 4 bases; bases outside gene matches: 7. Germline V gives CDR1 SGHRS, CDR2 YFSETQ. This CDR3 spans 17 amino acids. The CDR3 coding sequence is TGCGCCAGCAGCTTGATGGGACAGGGGGTCGCATACAATGAGCAGTTCTTC. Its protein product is CASSLMGQGVAYNEQFF.

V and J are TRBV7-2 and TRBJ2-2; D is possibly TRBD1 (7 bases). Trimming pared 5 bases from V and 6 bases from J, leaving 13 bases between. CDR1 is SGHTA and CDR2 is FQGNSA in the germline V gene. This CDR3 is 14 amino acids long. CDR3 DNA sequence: TGTGCCAGCAGCCAGAGGAGGGGGCCCGGGGAGCTGTTTTTT. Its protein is CASSQRRGPGELFF.

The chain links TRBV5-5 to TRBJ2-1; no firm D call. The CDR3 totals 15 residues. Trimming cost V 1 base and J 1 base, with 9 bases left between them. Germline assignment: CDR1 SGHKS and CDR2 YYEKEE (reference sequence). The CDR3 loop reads CASSLLVSSYNEQFF. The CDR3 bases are TGTGCCAGCAGCTTGCTGGTTTCTTCCTACAATGAGCAGTTCTTC.

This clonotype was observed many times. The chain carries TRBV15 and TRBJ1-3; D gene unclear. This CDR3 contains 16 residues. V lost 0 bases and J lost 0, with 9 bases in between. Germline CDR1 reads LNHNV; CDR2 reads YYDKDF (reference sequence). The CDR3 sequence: CATSRDGRVSGNTIYF. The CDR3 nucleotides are TGTGCCACCAGCAGAGATGGTAGGGTCTCTGGAAACACCATATATTTT.

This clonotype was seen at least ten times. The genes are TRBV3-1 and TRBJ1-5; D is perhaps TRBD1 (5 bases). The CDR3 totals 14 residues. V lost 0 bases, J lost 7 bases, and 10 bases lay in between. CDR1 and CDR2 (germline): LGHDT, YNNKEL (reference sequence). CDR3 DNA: TGTGCCAGCAGCCAAGATCAGGGTGTCCAGCCCCAGCATTTT. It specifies CASSQDQGVQPQHF. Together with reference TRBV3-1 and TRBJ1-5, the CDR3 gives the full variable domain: DTAVSQTPKYLVTQMGNDKSIKCEQNLGHDTMYWYKQDSKKFLKIMFSYNNKELIINETVPNRFSPKSPDKAHLNLHINSLELGDSAVYFCASSQDQGVQPQHFGDGTRLSIL.

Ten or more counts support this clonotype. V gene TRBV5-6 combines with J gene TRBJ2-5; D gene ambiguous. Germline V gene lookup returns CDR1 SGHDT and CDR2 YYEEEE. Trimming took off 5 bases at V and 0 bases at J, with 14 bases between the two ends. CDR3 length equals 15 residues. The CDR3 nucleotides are TGTGCCAGCAGATCCCGGACCATACACCAAGAGACCCAGTACTTC. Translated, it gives CASRSRTIHQETQYF. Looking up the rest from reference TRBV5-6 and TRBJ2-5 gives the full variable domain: DAGVTQSPTHLIKTRGQQVTLRCSPKSGHDTVSWYQQALGQGPQFIFQYYEEEERQRGNFPDRFSGHQFPNYSSELNVNALLLGDSALYLCASRSRTIHQETQYFGPGTRLLVL.

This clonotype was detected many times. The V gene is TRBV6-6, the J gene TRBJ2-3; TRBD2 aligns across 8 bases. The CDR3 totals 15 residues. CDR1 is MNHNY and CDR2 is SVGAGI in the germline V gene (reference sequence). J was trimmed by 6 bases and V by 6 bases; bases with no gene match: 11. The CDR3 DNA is TGTGCCAGCAGCTTAGCGGGGTTAAGCGGGGATACGCAGTATTTT. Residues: CASSLAGLSGDTQYF.

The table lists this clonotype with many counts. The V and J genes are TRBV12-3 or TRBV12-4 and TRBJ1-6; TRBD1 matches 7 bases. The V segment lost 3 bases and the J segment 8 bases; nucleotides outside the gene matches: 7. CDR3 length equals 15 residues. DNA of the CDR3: TGTGCCAGCAGTTTTAGGACAGGCGCAGATTCACCCCTCCACTTT. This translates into CASSFRTGADSPLHF.

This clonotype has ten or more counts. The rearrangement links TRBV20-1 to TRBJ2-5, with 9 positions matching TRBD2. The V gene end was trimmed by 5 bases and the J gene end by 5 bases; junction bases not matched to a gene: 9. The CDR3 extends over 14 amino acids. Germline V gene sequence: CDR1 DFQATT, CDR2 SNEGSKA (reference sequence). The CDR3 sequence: CSASLLAGGETQYF. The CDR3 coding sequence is TGCAGTGCTTCCTTACTAGCGGGCGGCGAGACCCAGTACTTC.

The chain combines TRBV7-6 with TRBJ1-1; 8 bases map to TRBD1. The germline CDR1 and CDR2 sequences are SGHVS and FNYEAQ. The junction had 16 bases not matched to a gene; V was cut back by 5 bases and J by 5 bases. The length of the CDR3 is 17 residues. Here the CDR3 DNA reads TGTGCCAGCAGCCCCGGACAGGGCGCCGGGCCGGGAACTGAAGCTTTCTTT. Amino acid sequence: CASSPGQGAGPGTEAFF.

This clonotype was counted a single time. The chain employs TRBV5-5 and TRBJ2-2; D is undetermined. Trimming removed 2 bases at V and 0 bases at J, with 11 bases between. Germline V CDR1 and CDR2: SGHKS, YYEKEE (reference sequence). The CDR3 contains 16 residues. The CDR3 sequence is CASSLRELSNTGELFF. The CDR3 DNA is TGTGCCAGCAGCTTACGCGAGCTATCGAACACCGGGGAGCTGTTTTTT.

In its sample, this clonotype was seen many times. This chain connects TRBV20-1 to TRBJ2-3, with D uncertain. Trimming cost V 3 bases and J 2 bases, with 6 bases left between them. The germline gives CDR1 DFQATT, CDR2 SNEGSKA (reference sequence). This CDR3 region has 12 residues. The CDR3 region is CSASLSTDTQYF. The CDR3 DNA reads TGCAGTGCTAGTTTATCCACAGATACGCAGTATTTT.

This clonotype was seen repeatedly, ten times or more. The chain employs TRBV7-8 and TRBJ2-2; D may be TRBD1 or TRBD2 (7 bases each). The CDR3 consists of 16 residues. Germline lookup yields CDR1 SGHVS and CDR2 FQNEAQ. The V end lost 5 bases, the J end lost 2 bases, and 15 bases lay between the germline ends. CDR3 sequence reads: CASSPQGGRNTGELFF. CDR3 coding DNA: TGTGCCAGCAGCCCCCAGGGGGGGAGAAACACCGGGGAGCTGTTTTTT.

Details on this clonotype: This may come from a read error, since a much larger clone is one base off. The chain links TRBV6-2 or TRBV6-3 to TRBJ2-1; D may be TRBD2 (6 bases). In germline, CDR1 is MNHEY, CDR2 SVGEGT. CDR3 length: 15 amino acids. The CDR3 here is CATSYIGGSYNEQFF. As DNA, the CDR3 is TGTGCCACCAGTTACATCGGGGGTTCCTACAATGAGCAGTTCTTC.

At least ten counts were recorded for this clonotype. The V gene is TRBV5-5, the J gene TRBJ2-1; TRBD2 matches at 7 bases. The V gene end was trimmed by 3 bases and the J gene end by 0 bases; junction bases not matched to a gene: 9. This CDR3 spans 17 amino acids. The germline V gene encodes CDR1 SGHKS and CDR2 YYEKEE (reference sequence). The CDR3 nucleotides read TGTGCCAGCAGCTCCCAATTGGGGGGGAGCTCCTACAATGAGCAGTTCTTC. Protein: CASSSQLGGSSYNEQFF.

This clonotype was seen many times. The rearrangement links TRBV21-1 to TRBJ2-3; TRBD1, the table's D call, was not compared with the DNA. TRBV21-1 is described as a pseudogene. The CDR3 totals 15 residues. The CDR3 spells CASASGTSTTDTQYF. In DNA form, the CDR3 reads TGTGCCAGCGCTTCCGGGACAAGTACTACAGATACGCAGTATTTT.

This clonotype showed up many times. The CDR3 protein is CASSQDQGGYSPLHF. The CDR3 DNA sequence: TGCGCCAGCAGCCAAGATCAGGGAGGGTATTCACCCCTCCACTTT. The rearrangement joins TRBV4-3 to TRBJ1-6, with a possible D match to TRBD1 (5 bases). V was shortened by 0 bases and J by 8 bases, with 11 bases between the two germline ends. This CDR3 has 15 amino acids. Germline V gene data show CDR1 as LGHNA and CDR2 as YSLEER.

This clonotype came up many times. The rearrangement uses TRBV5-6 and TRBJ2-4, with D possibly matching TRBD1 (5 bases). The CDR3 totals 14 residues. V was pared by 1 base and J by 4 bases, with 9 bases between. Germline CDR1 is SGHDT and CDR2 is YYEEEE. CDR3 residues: CASSLRGGKNIQYF. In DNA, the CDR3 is TGTGCCAGCAGCTTGAGGGGTGGGAAAAACATTCAGTACTTC.

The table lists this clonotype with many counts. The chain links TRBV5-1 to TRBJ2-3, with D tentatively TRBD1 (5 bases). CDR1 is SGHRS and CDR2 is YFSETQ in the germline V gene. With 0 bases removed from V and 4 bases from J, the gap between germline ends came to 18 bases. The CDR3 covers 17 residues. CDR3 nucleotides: TGCGCCAGCAGCTTGGCCTCAGGGCCCCGAGGCGCAGATACGCAGTATTTT. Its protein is CASSLASGPRGADTQYF.

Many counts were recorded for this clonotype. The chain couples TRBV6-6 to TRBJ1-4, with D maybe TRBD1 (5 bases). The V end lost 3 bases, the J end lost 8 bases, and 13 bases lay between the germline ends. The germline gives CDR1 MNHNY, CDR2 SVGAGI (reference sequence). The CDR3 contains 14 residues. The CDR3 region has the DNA TGTGCCAGCAGTTATGGACGGGGCGGGGAAAAACTGTTTTTT. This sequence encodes CASSYGRGGEKLFF.

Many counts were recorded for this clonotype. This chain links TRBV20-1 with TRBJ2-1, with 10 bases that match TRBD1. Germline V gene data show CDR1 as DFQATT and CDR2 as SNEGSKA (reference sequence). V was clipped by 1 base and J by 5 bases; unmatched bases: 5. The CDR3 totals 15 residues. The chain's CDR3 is CSARARGQGNNEQFF. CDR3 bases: TGCAGTGCTAGAGCTCGGGGACAGGGGAACAATGAGCAGTTCTTC.

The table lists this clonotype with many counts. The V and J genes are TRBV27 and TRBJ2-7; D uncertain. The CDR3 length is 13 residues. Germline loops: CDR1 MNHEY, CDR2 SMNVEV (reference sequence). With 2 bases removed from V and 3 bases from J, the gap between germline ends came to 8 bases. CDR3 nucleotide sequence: TGTGCCAGCAGTTTAGAAGGTTTCTACGAGCAGTACTTC. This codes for CASSLEGFYEQYF.